The entry below describes one T cell receptor beta chain. The V gene end was trimmed by 2 bases and the J gene end by 7 bases; junction bases not matched to a gene: 5. Germline CDR1 is SGHRS and CDR2 is YFSETQ. The CDR3 consists of 14 residues. These data come from a study of glioma-infiltrating T cells after dendritic cell vaccination. Primers: 60 V beta forward and 13 J beta reverse. The protocol was immunoSEQ multiplex PCR, while the TCRdb copy is restricted to in-frame clones and leaves out a portion. The sample contains around 90,000 clones, approximately 80% of which appear only once. V is TRBV5-1 and J is TRBJ1-4; 7 bases match TRBD1. The clonotype was recovered from a human donor with glioblastoma. The sequenced sample was blood, obtained before dendritic cell vaccination. The CDR3 here is CASSLQGQGEKLFF. The CDR3 DNA follows: TGCGCCAGCAGCTTACAGGGGCAGGGTGAAAAACTGTTTTTT.